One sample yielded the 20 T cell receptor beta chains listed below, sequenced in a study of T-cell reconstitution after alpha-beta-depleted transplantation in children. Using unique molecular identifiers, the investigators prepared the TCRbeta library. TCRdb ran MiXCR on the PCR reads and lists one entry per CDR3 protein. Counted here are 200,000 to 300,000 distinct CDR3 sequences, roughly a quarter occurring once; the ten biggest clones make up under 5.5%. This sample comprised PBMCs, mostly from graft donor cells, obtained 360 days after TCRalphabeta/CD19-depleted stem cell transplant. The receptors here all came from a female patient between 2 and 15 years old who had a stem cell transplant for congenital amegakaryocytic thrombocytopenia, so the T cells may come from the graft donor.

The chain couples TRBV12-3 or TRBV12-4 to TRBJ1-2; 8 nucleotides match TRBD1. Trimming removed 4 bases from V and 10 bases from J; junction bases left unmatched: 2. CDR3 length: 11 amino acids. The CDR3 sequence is CASSSGGDYTF. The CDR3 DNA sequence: TGTGCCAGCAGTTCAGGGGGCGACTACACCTTC.

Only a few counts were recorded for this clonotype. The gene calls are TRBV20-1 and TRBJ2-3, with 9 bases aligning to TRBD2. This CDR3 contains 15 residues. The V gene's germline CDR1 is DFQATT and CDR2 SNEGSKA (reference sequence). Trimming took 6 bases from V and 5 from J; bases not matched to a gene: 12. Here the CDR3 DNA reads TGCAGTGCCATTTCGACTAGCGGAAGAAGAGATACGCAGTATTTT. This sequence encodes CSAISTSGRRDTQYF.

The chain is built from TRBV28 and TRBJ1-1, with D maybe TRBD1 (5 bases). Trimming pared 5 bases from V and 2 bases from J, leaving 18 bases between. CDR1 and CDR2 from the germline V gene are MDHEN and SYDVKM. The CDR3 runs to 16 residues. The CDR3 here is CASSPSGGFRNTEAFF. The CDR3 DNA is TGTGCCAGCAGTCCCTCGGGGGGTTTTCGTAACACTGAAGCTTTCTTT.

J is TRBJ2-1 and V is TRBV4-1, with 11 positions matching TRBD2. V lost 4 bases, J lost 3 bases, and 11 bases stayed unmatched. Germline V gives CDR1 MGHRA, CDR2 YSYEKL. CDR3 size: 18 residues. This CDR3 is CASSLARLAGGHYNEQFF. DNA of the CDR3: TGCGCCAGCAGCCTCGCCCGGCTAGCGGGGGGCCACTACAATGAGCAGTTCTTC.

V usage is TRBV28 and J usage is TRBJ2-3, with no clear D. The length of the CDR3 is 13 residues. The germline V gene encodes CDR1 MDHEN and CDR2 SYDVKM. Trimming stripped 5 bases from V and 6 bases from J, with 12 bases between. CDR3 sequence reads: CASSPRPRDTQYF. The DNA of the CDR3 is TGTGCCAGCAGTCCCAGACCGAGGGATACGCAGTATTTT.

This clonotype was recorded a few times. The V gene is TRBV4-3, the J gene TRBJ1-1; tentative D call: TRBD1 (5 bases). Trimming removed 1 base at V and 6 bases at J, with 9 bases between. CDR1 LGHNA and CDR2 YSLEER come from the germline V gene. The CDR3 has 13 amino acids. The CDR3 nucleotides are TGCGCCAGCAGCCAAGGGGGAGGGGCTGAAGCTTTCTTT. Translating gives CASSQGGGAEAFF.

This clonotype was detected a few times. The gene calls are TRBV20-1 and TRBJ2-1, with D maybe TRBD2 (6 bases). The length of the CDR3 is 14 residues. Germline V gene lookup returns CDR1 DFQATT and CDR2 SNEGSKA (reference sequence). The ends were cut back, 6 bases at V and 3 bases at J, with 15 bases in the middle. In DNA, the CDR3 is TGCAGTGCAGATCCCGGGACTGTCTACAATGAGCAGTTCTTC. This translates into CSADPGTVYNEQFF.

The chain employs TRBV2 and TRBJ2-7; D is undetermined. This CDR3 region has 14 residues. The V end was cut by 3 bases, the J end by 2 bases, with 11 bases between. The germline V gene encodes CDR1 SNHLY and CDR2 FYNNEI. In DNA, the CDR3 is TGTGCCAGCAGTGAGGGGTCTAGACCCTACGAGCAGTACTTC. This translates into CASSEGSRPYEQYF.

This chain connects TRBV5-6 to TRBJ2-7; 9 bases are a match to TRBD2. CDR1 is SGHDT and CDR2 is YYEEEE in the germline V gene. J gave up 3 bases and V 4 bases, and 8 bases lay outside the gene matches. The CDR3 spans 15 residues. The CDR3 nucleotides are TGTGCCAGCAGCCCGAGACTAGCGGCGGACTACGAGCAGTACTTC. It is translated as CASSPRLAADYEQYF.

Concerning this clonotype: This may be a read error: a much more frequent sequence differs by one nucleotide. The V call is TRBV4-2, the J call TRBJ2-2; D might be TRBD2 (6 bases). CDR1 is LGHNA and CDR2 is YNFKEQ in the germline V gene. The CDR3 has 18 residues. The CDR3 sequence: CATSQDYLLRENTGELFF. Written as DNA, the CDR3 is TGTGCCACCAGCCAAGATTATCTCTTGCGGGAAAACACCGGGGAGCTGTTTTTT.

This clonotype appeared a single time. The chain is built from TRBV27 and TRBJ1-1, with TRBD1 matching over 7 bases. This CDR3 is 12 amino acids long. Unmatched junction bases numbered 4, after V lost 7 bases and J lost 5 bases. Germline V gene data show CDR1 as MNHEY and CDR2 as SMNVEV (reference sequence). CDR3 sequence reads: CASTDRVTEAFF. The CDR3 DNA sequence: TGTGCCAGCACAGACAGGGTGACTGAAGCTTTCTTT.

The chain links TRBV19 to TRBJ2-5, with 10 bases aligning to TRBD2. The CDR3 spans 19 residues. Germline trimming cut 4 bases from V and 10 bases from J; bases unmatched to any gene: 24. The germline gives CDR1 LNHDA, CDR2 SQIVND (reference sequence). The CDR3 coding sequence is TGTGCCAGTAGTACATCCGACCTCAGCCTAGCGGGAGTACTCGCGGTCCAGTACTTC. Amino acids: CASSTSDLSLAGVLAVQYF.

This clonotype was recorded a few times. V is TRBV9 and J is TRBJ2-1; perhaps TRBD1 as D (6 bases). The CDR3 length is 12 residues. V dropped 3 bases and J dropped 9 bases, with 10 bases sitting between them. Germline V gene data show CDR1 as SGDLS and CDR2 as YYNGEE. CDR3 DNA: TGTGCCAGCAGCGCGACAGGTGGTGAGCAGTTCTTC. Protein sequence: CASSATGGEQFF. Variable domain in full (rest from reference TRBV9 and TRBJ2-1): DSGVTQTPKHLITATGQRVTLRCSPRSGDLSVYWYQQSLDQGLQFLIQYYNGEERAKGNILERFSAQQFPDLHSELNLSSLELGDSALYFCASSATGGEQFFGPGTRLTVL.

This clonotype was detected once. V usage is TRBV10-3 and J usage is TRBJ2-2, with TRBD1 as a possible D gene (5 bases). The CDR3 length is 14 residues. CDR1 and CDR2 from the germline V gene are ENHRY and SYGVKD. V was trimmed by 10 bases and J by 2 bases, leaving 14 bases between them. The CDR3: CATGLGPNTGELFF. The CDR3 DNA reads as TGTGCCACCGGTCTGGGGCCAAACACCGGGGAGCTGTTTTTT.

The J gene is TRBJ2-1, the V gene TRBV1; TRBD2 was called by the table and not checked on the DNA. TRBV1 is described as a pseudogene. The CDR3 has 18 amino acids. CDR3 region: CTSSQDRGTSGNQNEQFF. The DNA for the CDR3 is TGCACCAGCAGCCAAGATCGTGGGACTAGCGGGAACCAAAATGAGCAGTTCTTC.

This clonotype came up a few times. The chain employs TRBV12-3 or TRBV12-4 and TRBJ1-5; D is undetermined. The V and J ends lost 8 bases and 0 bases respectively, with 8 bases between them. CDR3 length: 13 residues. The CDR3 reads CASSGNSNQPQHF. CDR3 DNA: TGTGCCAGCTCGGGGAATAGCAATCAGCCCCAGCATTTT.

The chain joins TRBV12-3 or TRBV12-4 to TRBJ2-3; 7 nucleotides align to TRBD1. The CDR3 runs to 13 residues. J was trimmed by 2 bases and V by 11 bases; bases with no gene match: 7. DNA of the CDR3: TGTGCCGTAAACGACAGGGCCACAGATACGCAGTATTTT. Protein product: CAVNDRATDTQYF.

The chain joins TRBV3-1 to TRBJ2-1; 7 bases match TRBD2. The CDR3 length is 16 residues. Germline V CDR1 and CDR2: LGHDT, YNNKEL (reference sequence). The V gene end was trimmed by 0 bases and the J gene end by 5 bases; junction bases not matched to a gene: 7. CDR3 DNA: TGTGCCAGCAGCCAAGATTTGGGCCTAGCGGACAATGAGCAGTTCTTC. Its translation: CASSQDLGLADNEQFF.

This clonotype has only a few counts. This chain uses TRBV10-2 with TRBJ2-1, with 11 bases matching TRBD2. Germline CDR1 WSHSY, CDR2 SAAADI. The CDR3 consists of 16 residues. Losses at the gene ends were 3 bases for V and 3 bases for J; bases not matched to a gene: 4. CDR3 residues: CASSERLAGIYNEQFF. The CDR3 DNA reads TGCGCCAGCAGTGAAAGACTAGCGGGGATCTACAATGAGCAGTTCTTC.

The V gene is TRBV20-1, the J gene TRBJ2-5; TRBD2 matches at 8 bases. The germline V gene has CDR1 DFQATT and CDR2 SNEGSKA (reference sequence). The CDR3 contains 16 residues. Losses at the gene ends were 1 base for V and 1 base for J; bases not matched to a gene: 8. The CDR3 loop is CSARATSGAAQETQYF. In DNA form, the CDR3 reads TGCAGTGCTAGAGCCACTAGCGGAGCAGCCCAAGAGACCCAGTACTTC.